This entry features one TCR beta chain sequence. The antigen is unknown. Sorted-subset replicate PCRs used about 200 ng of genomic DNA. This amount corresponded to about 30,000 T cell genomes. Original methodology: ImmunoSEQ gave junction-only sequences without quality scores, so filtering differed. Here immunoSEQ multiplex PCR was the method, and the copy in TCRdb shows in-frame clones only, minus some. V, J and clone size derive from that table, while D and trimming were established from the DNA sequence. This sample has nearly 750,000 clones; 72% occur once, and the top ten carry approximately 2%. This entry is derived from a study of shared clonotypes between healthy human individuals. Study findings and constraints: Larger estimated richness was generally seen in naive subsets than in memory subsets.

Donation came from healthy HIV-negative adults that had no recent acute infections or vaccinations. CDR3 length: 14 amino acids. V lost 4 bases and J lost 5, with 18 bases in between. CDR1 is SQVTM and CDR2 is ANQGSEA in the germline V gene. Sequenced material: memory CD4+ T cells sorted from blood. Subset specified: CD45RA-negative fraction. This clonotype was sampled from a woman aged 25-40 years in good health. This chain joins TRBV29-1 and TRBJ2-7, with a weak D call TRBD1 (7 bases). The CDR3 loop is CSVGGVGTVDEQYF. CDR3 nucleotide sequence: TGCAGCGTTGGGGGGGTCGGGACAGTGGACGAGCAGTACTTC.